Included here is one TCR beta chain sequence, with context. This sample is part of a study of T cell changes during pregnancy in multiple sclerosis. V was pared by 4 bases and J by 3 bases, with 9 bases of the junction left unmatched. The CDR3 has 15 residues. CDR1 and CDR2 (germline): MGHDK, SYGVNS. Sequencing was performed with immunoSEQ multiplex PCR; in TCRdb, only in-frame clones are kept and a portion is missing. The sample shows approximately 88,000 clones, around 94% of them seen only once. This material consisted of peripheral blood, taken in the third trimester of pregnancy. This chain connects TRBV25-1 to TRBJ2-7, with 7 bases matching TRBD2. This clonotype was obtained from a female donor with multiple sclerosis, enrolled in a pregnancy study. The CDR3 is CASSAVWSGNYEQYF. CDR3 DNA: TGTGCCAGCAGTGCAGTATGGAGCGGGAACTACGAGCAGTACTTC.